What follows is one T cell receptor beta chain and its context. The data belong to a study of OX40 agonist ivuxolimab in advanced cancers. The overall study: The patients received ivuxolimab by intravenous route every 2 weeks at 0.01 to 10 mg/kg. There were three patients with partial responses, one having hepatocellular carcinoma and two cutaneous melanoma. Of the participants, 40% to 50% had some prior anti-PD-1, anti-PD-L1 or anti-CTLA-4 therapy, which was allowed.

TCRdb's table, derived via immunoSEQ multiplex PCR, lists solely in-frame clones and lacks some. The top ten hold 29% of the sample, which has approximately 15,000 clones, 90% seen once. Excluded were patients having autoimmune disease history or systemic immunosuppression. With 4 bases clipped from V and 3 bases from J, the junction kept 3 bases outside the gene matches. The CDR3 covers 14 residues. From germline, CDR1 is LGHNA and CDR2 YNFKEQ. The chain combines TRBV4-2 with TRBJ2-3; 8 positions agree with TRBD1. The receptor was isolated from an adult with an advanced solid tumor such as melanoma, head and neck, liver or kidney cancer. The specimen was CD4+ or CD8+ T cells sorted from blood, collected in a trial of the OX40 agonist ivuxolimab. The CDR3 protein is CASSPTGGTDTQYF. In DNA, the CDR3 is TGTGCCAGCAGCCCTACAGGGGGAACAGATACGCAGTATTTT.